Detailed here is one T cell receptor beta chain. The antigen is not known. This specimen belongs to a study of PD-L1 blockade in urothelial cancer. As for the study in general: Blood underwent analysis 3 weeks (second dose) and 6 weeks after treatment began.

Findings and caveats of the study: Better progression-free and overall survival followed lower pretreatment blood clonality.

The time point: pretreatment peripheral blood. This CDR3 spans 16 amino acids. J was trimmed by 4 bases and V by 4 bases; bases with no gene match: 7. Germline assignment: CDR1 MNHNS and CDR2 SASEGT. TCRdb's copy holds only in-frame clones and misses some; the assay was immunoSEQ multiplex PCR. The sample shows 130,000 or so clones, around 85% of them seen only once. The origin of this receptor is a man in his fifties or sixties with urothelial cancer. The chain uses TRBV6-1 and TRBJ2-1; 10 nucleotides line up with TRBD1. Sample: PBMCs, taken around atezolizumab (anti-PD-L1) treatment. CDR3: CASSGTGTGEYNEQFF. The CDR3 DNA reads as TGTGCCAGCAGTGGGACCGGGACAGGGGAATACAATGAGCAGTTCTTC.